This entry features one T cell receptor (beta chain) sequence. Its antigen specificity is not known. Per-base quality was not reported, and no clone a single base away is much larger than it. RNA was extracted with the RNeasy kit and about 0.5 to 1 ug was reverse transcribed using random hexamers. TCR beta CDR3 regions were amplified with the immunoSEQ multiplex PCR assay covering 54 Vbeta and 13 Jbeta segments. To correct PCR amplification bias, a synthetic template baseline was used for both primer optimization and computational correction. In the source study's methods: Reads were assigned to V, D and J genes according to IMGT and analyzed in immunoSEQ Analyzer, with only productive sequences retained. Clonality was calculated as one minus the Shannon entropy normalized by log2 of the number of productive unique sequences. For each patient and control, public and private clones were evaluated within the 100 most prevalent clones. Susac-specific clones were defined as absent from healthy and MS cohorts, about 1,000 published viral clones and other ImmuneACCESS disease sequences. The raw public reads went through TCRdb reprocessing: fastp at Q25, MiXCR clone calling, in-frame beta chains kept. Here each entry gathers all rows of one CDR3 protein and keeps the most common genes and DNA. These V and J calls rely on TCRdb rather than the paper's analysis. Here the sample has around 190,000 distinct CDR3 sequences; 85% to 95% occur a single time. The ten largest make up around 0.15% of the sample.

This specimen comes from a study of CD8 T cells in Susac syndrome (dated by TCRdb to between 2018 and 2021). For the study in its entirety: Whether CD8+ T cell activation and differentiation in Susac syndrome was antigen driven was tested using repertoire sequencing. The study compared CD8+ T cell repertoire clonality among 12 healthy donors, approximately 14 Susac syndrome patients and fewer than 19 multiple sclerosis patients.

Peripheral blood CD8+ and CD4+ T cells from healthy donors, Susac syndrome patients and multiple sclerosis patients were profiled using high-throughput TCR beta sequencing. The multiple sclerosis controls were treatment-naive patients who had stable or active relapsing-remitting disease and met the revised McDonald criteria. Bulk CD8+ and CD4+ T cells were purified by magnetic negative isolation, while CD8+ TEMRA cells were enriched using FACS. Blood was drawn into EDTA tubes, processed within 24 hours, and PBMCs were isolated by density gradient centrifugation. PBMCs destined for TCR sequencing were cryopreserved in liquid nitrogen and later thawed in a 37 °C water bath. The sorted or isolated CD4+, CD8+ and CD8+ TEMRA cells had a purity of 90% or higher. Points the paper makes about the study in general: The study acknowledged that relatively few individuals were included in the TCR sequencing and HLA analysis.

The sequence derives from a human donor with multiple sclerosis. Sequenced input: CD8+ T cells from PBMCs.

The DNA sequence follows: TGCAGTGCTAGGGGCGGAGAAAAACTGTTTTTT. Its coded protein is CSARGGEKLFF. In this chain, TRBV20-1 is recombined with TRBJ1-4; the D gene cannot be resolved reliably. V and J are truncated by 3 bases and 8 bases respectively, leaving an intervening sequence of 7 bases. Reading from cysteine to phenylalanine, the CDR3 counts 11 amino acids. Only the CDR3 DNA stays, 33 bases, in frame from base 1. CDR1 and CDR2, per the germline V gene (reference sequence), are DFQATT and SNEGSKA.